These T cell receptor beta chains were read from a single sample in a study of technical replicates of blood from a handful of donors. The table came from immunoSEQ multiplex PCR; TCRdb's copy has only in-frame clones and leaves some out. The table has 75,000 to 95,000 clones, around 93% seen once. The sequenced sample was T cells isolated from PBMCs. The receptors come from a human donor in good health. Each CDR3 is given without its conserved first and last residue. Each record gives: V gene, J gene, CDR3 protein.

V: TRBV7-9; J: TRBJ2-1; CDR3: ASSLAVRRLADWDEQF
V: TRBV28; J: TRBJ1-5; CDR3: ASSLFRGINQPQH
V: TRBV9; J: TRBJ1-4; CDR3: ASSGYPGQGASHEKLF
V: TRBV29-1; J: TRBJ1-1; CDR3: SVAGTGRGNTEAF
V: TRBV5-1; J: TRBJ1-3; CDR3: ASSPTDSGNTIY
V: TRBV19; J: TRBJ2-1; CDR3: ASSISTGGQYEQF
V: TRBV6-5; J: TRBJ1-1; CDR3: ASSSGLHTEAF
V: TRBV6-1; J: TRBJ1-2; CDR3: ASSPTKTGEVGYT
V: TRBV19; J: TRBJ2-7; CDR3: ASSSQGAGTPTEQY
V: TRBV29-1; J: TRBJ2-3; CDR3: SESTGAVTDTQY
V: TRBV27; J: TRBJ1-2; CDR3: ASSLGVAGESGYT
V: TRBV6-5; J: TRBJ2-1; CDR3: ASISSFDEQF
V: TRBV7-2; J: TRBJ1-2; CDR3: ASSLGVGTGSGYT
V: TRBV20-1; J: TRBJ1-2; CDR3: SPDRTYGYT
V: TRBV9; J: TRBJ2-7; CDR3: ASSVGVGGIYEQY
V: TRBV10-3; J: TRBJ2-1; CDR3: AISEAGGRIFNEQF
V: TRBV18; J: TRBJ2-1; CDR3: ASSPRASGYEQF
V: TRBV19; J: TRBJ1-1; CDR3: ASSIAGSF
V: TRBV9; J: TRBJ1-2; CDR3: ASSDNGYNYGYT
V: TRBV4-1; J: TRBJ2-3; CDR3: ASSQDLDRVTADTQY
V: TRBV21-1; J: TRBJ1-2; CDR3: ASRQERTGNYGYT
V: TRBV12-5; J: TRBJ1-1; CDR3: ASAVMNTEAF
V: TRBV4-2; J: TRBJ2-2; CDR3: ASSQDVGLAGGTNTGELF
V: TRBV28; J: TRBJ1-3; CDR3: ASTPAASSGNTIY
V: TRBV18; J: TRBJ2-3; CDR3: ASDHSGSNTDTQY
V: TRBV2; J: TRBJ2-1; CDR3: ASSEAFRPGRF
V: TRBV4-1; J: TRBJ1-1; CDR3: ASSQPLDSEAF
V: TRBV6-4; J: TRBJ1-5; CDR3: ASAQQAGNQPQH
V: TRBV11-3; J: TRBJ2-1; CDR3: ASSLGQVPYNEQF
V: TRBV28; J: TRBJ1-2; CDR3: ASSPAGTGGDGYT
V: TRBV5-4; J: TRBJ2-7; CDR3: ASSRARARGYEQY
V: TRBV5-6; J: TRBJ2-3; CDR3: ASSFLFKGQSRWDTQY
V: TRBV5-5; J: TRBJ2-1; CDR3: ASRMETGGSNEQF
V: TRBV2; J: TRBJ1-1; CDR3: AILQVDEAF
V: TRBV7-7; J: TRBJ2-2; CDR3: ASSSRLAFTGELF
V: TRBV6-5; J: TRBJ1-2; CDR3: ASSGGGRANYGYT
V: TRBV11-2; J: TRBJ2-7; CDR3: ASSPRTGTGVGSYEQY
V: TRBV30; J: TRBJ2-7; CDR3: AWSVVVRTEQY
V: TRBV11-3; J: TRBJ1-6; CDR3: ASSLSNSPLH
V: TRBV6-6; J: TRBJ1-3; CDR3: ASSYSGRLSGNTIY
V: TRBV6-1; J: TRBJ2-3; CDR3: ASSEWRDTQY
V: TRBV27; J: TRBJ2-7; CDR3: AISDRGGYEQY
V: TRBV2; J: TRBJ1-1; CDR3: ASIGASMKAF
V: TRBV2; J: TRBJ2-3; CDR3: ASSSAGWTDTQY
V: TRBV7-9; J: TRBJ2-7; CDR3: ASSSPHEQY
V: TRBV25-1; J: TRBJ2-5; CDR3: ASSETTSGTGGTQY
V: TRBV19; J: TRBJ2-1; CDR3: ASSIQAGAYNEQF
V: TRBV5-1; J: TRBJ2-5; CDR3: ASSFRGSPETQY
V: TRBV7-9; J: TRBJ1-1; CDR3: ASSDTTGTAEAF
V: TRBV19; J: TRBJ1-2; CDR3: ASSFRAVRRNYGYT
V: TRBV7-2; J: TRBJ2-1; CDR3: ASSPDSGSSYNEQF
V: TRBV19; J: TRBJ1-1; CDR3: ASSPGQHTEAF
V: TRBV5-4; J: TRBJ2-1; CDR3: ASSLGSIGSGRLGNEQF
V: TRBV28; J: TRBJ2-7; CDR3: ASSPSIGAYEQY
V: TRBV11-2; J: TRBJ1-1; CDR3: ASSLDPRGQRAF
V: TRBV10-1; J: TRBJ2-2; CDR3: ASSEEWSTGELF
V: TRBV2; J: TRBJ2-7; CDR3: ASIKGLLFSYEQY
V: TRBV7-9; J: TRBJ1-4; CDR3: ASRGDGTEGKLF
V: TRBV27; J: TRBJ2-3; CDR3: ASSFGLAGYTDTQY